Sequencing of this T cell receptor (beta chain) was carried out in a study of graft-versus-host responses after intestinal transplantation. Turning to the study itself: Anti-thymocyte globulin induction preceded about three years of tacrolimus and steroid maintenance in all recipients.

The study, taken as a whole, reports: Researchers found GvH clones in recipient marrow, and some showed up first in ileum or blood.

On this clone itself: Its specificity is unknown.

Produced via immunoSEQ multiplex PCR; TCRdb's table is partial and in-frame only. The sample lists around 36,000 clones; around 96% were seen once. Sequenced here: unstimulated CD8+ T cells sorted from spleen or lymph node cells, sampled before transplant. This clonotype was obtained from a human donor who was the organ donor for an intestinal transplant.

The DNA for the CDR3 is TGTGCCAGCAGCTTAGTACAGGGCCCTCCCGACCAAGAGACCCAGTACTTC. Residues: CASSLVQGPPDQETQYF. The rearrangement uses TRBV13 and TRBJ2-5; D is perhaps TRBD1 (6 bases). V lost 1 base and J 0 bases, leaving 15 bases between the germline ends. The CDR3 has 17 amino acids. Germline V gives CDR1 PRHDT, CDR2 FYEKMQ (reference sequence).